Below are 27 T cell receptor beta chains sequenced from a single sample in a study of cytomegalovirus exposure and HLA in healthy donors. The PCR was carried out with 60 Vbeta primers and 13 Jbeta primers. Data came from immunoSEQ multiplex PCR; TCRdb stores just in-frame clones and leaves some out. The data show around 300,000 clones, under 80% seen once. Sequenced input: PBMCs. Receptor source: a female donor in good health and CMV-seronegative.

J is TRBJ1-4 and V is TRBV7-6; TRBD1 might be the D (5 bases). V was clipped by 4 bases and J by 7 bases, with 13 bases between them. Germline V CDR1 and CDR2: SGHVS, FNYEAQ. The CDR3 covers 14 residues. The CDR3 region has the DNA TGTGCCAGCAGCTGGGGCCAGAGTGGTGAAAAACTGTTTTTT. This codes for CASSWGQSGEKLFF.

The chain has TRBV5-4 and TRBJ1-3; D may be TRBD1 (5 bases). The CDR3 runs 13 residues. V lost 2 bases and J 4 bases, leaving 7 bases between the germline ends. The germline V gene encodes CDR1 SGHNT and CDR2 YYREEE (reference sequence). DNA for the CDR3: TGTGCCAGCAGCTTCGGGGGGGGAAACACCATATATTTT. Translated: CASSFGGGNTIYF.

The gene calls are TRBV11-3 and TRBJ2-7; 7 bases map to TRBD1. Germline V lookup: CDR1 SGHNT, CDR2 YENEEA. The CDR3 contains 15 residues. V was clipped by 4 bases and J by 3 bases; unmatched bases: 9. CDR3 sequence reads: CASSSGYRGGYEQYF. The CDR3 nucleotides read TGTGCCAGCAGCTCGGGGTACAGGGGTGGCTACGAGCAGTACTTC.

This clone was seen a single time. The gene calls are TRBV13 and TRBJ2-1; 14 bases map to TRBD2. With V trimmed by 5 bases and J by 9 bases, 6 bases remained unmatched. CDR1 PRHDT and CDR2 FYEKMQ come from the germline V gene (reference sequence). The CDR3 runs 15 residues. The CDR3 sequence: CASSAGTSGSPEQFF. The CDR3, as DNA: TGTGCCAGCAGCGCCGGGACTAGCGGGAGTCCTGAGCAGTTCTTC.

The genes are TRBV2 and TRBJ2-3; 10 bases agree with TRBD1. V gave up 6 bases and J gave up 3 bases; unmatched junction bases: 6. Germline values: CDR1 SNHLY, CDR2 FYNNEI. The CDR3 consists of 15 residues. CDR3 DNA: TGTGCCAGCAGCTGGCGGACAGGGGGAACAGATACGCAGTATTTT. Its protein is CASSWRTGGTDTQYF.

The chain has TRBV5-6 and TRBJ2-5, with no clear D. Germline V gene data show CDR1 as SGHDT and CDR2 as YYEEEE. V lost 4 bases, J lost 2 bases, and 15 bases lay in between. The CDR3 is 15 amino acids. The CDR3 DNA sequence: TGTGCCAGCAGCGACTCCCGGTTGTTACAAGAGACCCAGTACTTC. Its protein is CASSDSRLLQETQYF.

The J gene is TRBJ2-3, the V gene TRBV7-9; 9 bases are a match to TRBD2. The CDR3 has 17 amino acids. The germline V gene has CDR1 SEHNR and CDR2 FQNEAQ (reference sequence). Germline trimming cut 5 bases from V and 8 bases from J; bases unmatched to any gene: 17. The CDR3 is CASSPSGRSGSTGTQYF. DNA of the CDR3: TGTGCCAGCAGCCCGAGCGGGCGTAGCGGGAGTACCGGTACGCAGTATTTT.

This sequence joins TRBV7-9 and TRBJ1-2, with 11 bases that match TRBD1. The CDR3 spans 14 residues. Unmatched junction bases numbered 4, after V lost 4 bases and J lost 6 bases. Germline values: CDR1 SEHNR, CDR2 FQNEAQ (reference sequence). Here the CDR3 DNA reads TGTGCCAGCAGCTCACCGGGACAGGGGGATGGCTACACCTTC. Amino acid sequence: CASSSPGQGDGYTF.

This rearrangement joins TRBV7-6 to TRBJ2-3; D remains unclear. The CDR3 has 13 residues. V was clipped by 6 bases and J by 2 bases, with 9 bases between them. Germline CDR1 is SGHVS and CDR2 is FNYEAQ. The CDR3 DNA reads as TGTGCCAGCAGTCCGTACTTCACAGATACGCAGTATTTT. Residues: CASSPYFTDTQYF.

J is TRBJ1-5 and V is TRBV7-2; TRBD1 might be the D (6 bases). Germline lookup yields CDR1 SGHTA and CDR2 FQGNSA. The CDR3 sequence is 15 residues long. The V end lost 3 bases, the J end lost 4 bases, and 13 bases lay between the germline ends. In DNA form, the CDR3 reads TGTGCCAGCAGCTTCAACCTGGACAGAAATCAGCCCCAGCATTTT. Its protein is CASSFNLDRNQPQHF.

The V and J genes are TRBV7-3 and TRBJ2-1; D is perhaps TRBD1 (6 bases). CDR3 length: 16 residues. Germline V gene sequence: CDR1 SGHTA, CDR2 FQGTGA. V gave up 1 base and J gave up 0 bases, with 10 bases separating them. In DNA, the CDR3 is TGTGCCAGCAGCTTAAACAGGGCAAGCTCCTACAATGAGCAGTTCTTC. Residues: CASSLNRASSYNEQFF.

This sequence joins TRBV6-4 and TRBJ1-6; 7 bases agree with TRBD1. Germline values: CDR1 MRHNA, CDR2 SNTAGT. The CDR3 sequence is 14 residues long. V was clipped by 4 bases and J by 9 bases; unmatched bases: 6. The CDR3 region has the DNA TGTGCCAGCAGTGTGGAGGGGGCGGGTTCACCCCTCCACTTT. It encodes CASSVEGAGSPLHF.

This clone was observed a handful of times. The V gene is TRBV7-9, the J gene TRBJ2-1; D gene uncertain. V lost 4 bases and J lost 10, with 11 bases in between. Per the germline V gene, CDR1 is SEHNR and CDR2 is FQNEAQ (reference sequence). The CDR3 is 12 residues long. The CDR3 bases are TGTGCCAGCAGCTCCCTCCTAAGCGAGCAGTTCTTC. It specifies CASSSLLSEQFF.

V usage is TRBV7-9 and J usage is TRBJ1-1, with D hard to call. The germline gives CDR1 SEHNR, CDR2 FQNEAQ (reference sequence). The CDR3 runs to 15 residues. V was cut by 5 bases and J by 1 base, with 14 bases left in between. The CDR3 loop reads CASSPRSSSNTEAFF. The CDR3 nucleotides are TGTGCCAGCAGCCCCAGATCTTCCTCGAACACTGAAGCTTTCTTT.

This clone showed up just a few times. The chain joins TRBV6-4 to TRBJ2-1; 9 bases align to TRBD2. With V trimmed by 2 bases and J by 6 bases, 8 bases remained unmatched. Germline lookup yields CDR1 MRHNA and CDR2 SNTAGT. The CDR3 is made up of 16 amino acids. Written as DNA, the CDR3 is TGTGCCAGCAGTGACGAGGGACTAGCTCGGGTCAATGAGCAGTTCTTC. Translating it yields CASSDEGLARVNEQFF.

Of note for this clone: Different DNA sequences within this sample yield the same CDR3. This rearrangement joins TRBV5-1 to TRBJ2-4, with a weak D call TRBD1 (5 bases). V lost 4 bases and J 7 bases, leaving 18 bases between the germline ends. In germline, CDR1 is SGHRS, CDR2 YFSETQ. The CDR3 extends over 15 amino acids. This CDR3 reads CASSPWVGAGNIQYF. The CDR3 nucleotides are TGCGCCAGCAGCCCTTGGGTAGGGGCCGGTAACATTCAGTACTTC.

V is TRBV19 and J is TRBJ1-5, with D possibly TRBD1 on 5 matching bases. The CDR3 is 12 amino acids. Trimming cost V 6 bases and J 7 bases, with 10 bases left between them. Germline CDR1 is LNHDA and CDR2 is SQIVND (reference sequence). The CDR3 nucleotides are TGTGCCAGTAGGGACACTTTGCAGCCCCAGCATTTT. Translating gives CASRDTLQPQHF. The variable domain in full, with the rest retrieved from reference TRBV19 and TRBJ1-5, is DGGITQSPKYLFRKEGQNVTLSCEQNLNHDAMYWYRQDPGQGLRLIYYSQIVNDFQKGDIAEGYSVSREKKESFPLTVTSAQKNPTAFYLCASRDTLQPQHFGDGTRLSIL.

The chain combines TRBV5-4 with TRBJ2-3; perhaps TRBD1 as D (6 bases). Per the germline V gene, CDR1 is SGHNT and CDR2 is YYREEE (reference sequence). This CDR3 comprises 12 residues. Deletions cut 4 bases from V and 9 bases from J, with 12 bases between. The CDR3 sequence is CASSVTGTTQYF. CDR3 sequence (DNA): TGTGCCAGCAGCGTCACAGGGACCACGCAGTATTTT.

The rearrangement uses TRBV29-1 and TRBJ2-7, with a tentative D call TRBD2 (6 bases). V was clipped by 5 bases and J by 0 bases, with 14 bases between them. Germline V gene data show CDR1 as SQVTM and CDR2 as ANQGSEA. The CDR3 consists of 14 residues. The CDR3 protein is CSVNRDSSSYEQYF. CDR3 nucleotides: TGCAGCGTTAATCGGGACTCGAGCTCCTACGAGCAGTACTTC.

The J gene is TRBJ1-1, the V gene TRBV6-5; TRBD1 is a possible D gene (5 bases). V shed 6 bases and J shed 6 bases, with 8 bases lying between them. The CDR3 spans 11 residues. CDR1 MNHEY and CDR2 SVGAGI come from the germline V gene. This chain's CDR3 is CASSQGPEAFF. Written as DNA, the CDR3 is TGTGCCAGCAGCCAGGGCCCTGAAGCTTTCTTT.

This clone was counted only a few times. The chain combines TRBV11-2 with TRBJ2-1, with a tentative D call TRBD2 (7 bases). V shed 0 bases and J shed 2 bases, with 11 bases lying between them. The CDR3 is made up of 16 amino acids. CDR1 is SGHAT and CDR2 is FQNNGV in the germline V gene. The CDR3 protein is CASSLEWGGAYNEQFF. CDR3 coding DNA: TGTGCCAGCAGCTTAGAATGGGGGGGCGCCTACAATGAGCAGTTCTTC.

The rearrangement links TRBV15 to TRBJ2-5; 8 nucleotides line up with TRBD2. Germline loops: CDR1 LNHNV, CDR2 YYDKDF (reference sequence). V was pared by 5 bases and J by 1 base, with 12 bases of the junction left unmatched. This CDR3 has 17 residues. This CDR3 reads CATSPEIFSGTQETQYF. CDR3 in DNA: TGTGCCACCAGCCCAGAGATATTTAGCGGGACCCAAGAGACCCAGTACTTC.

This rearrangement joins TRBV27 to TRBJ2-7, with 10 nucleotides matching TRBD1. CDR1 MNHEY and CDR2 SMNVEV come from the germline V gene (reference sequence). The length of the CDR3 is 17 residues. V lost 2 bases to trimming and J lost 2 bases; unmatched junction nucleotides: 9. CDR3 region: CASSLGRRDRGPYEQYF. The CDR3 DNA reads TGTGCCAGCAGTTTAGGACGACGGGACAGGGGCCCCTACGAGCAGTACTTC.

Worth noting for this clone: The identical CDR3 is also encoded by other nucleotide sequences in the sample. The chain carries TRBV11-2 and TRBJ2-5, with a weak D call TRBD2 (5 bases). This CDR3 contains 13 residues. V was cut by 6 bases and J by 4 bases, with 12 bases left in between. The germline V gene encodes CDR1 SGHAT and CDR2 FQNNGV. The CDR3 spells CASSPGLGETQYF. In nucleotides, the CDR3 is TGTGCCAGCAGTCCTGGACTGGGAGAGACCCAGTACTTC. Full variable domain (outside the CDR3, taken from reference TRBV11-2 and TRBJ2-5): EAGVAQSPRYKIIEKRQSVAFWCNPISGHATLYWYQQILGQGPKLLIQFQNNGVVDDSQLPKDRFSAERLKGVDSTLKIQPAKLEDSAVYLCASSPGLGETQYFGPGTRLLVL.

This clone showed up just a few times. The CDR3 region is CASSTTANTEAFF. In DNA form, the CDR3 reads TGTGCCAGCAGCACGACAGCGAACACTGAAGCTTTCTTT. The chain links TRBV7-8 to TRBJ1-1, with D perhaps matching TRBD1 (5 bases). Germline-derived CDR1 and CDR2 are SGHVS and FQNEAQ. The CDR3 runs to 13 residues. Between the trimmed V and J ends, which lost 5 bases and 1 base, there was a span of 8 bases.

The rearrangement joins TRBV6-1 to TRBJ2-3, with 7 bases lining up with TRBD2. V shed 8 bases and J 3 bases; nucleotides not matched to a gene: 5. The length of the CDR3 is 13 residues. Germline CDR1 and CDR2: MNHNS and SASEGT. The CDR3 is CASERRGTDTQYF. The CDR3 DNA is TGTGCCAGCGAACGGCGGGGGACAGATACGCAGTATTTT.

The chain uses TRBV25-1 and TRBJ1-1; D may be TRBD1 (6 bases). V dropped 5 bases and J dropped 1 base, with 14 bases sitting between them. The CDR3 runs to 15 residues. Germline CDR1 and CDR2: MGHDK and SYGVNS. CDR3 DNA: TGTGCCAGCAGTCCTTCGGGACACCAGAACACTGAAGCTTTCTTT. Its protein product is CASSPSGHQNTEAFF.